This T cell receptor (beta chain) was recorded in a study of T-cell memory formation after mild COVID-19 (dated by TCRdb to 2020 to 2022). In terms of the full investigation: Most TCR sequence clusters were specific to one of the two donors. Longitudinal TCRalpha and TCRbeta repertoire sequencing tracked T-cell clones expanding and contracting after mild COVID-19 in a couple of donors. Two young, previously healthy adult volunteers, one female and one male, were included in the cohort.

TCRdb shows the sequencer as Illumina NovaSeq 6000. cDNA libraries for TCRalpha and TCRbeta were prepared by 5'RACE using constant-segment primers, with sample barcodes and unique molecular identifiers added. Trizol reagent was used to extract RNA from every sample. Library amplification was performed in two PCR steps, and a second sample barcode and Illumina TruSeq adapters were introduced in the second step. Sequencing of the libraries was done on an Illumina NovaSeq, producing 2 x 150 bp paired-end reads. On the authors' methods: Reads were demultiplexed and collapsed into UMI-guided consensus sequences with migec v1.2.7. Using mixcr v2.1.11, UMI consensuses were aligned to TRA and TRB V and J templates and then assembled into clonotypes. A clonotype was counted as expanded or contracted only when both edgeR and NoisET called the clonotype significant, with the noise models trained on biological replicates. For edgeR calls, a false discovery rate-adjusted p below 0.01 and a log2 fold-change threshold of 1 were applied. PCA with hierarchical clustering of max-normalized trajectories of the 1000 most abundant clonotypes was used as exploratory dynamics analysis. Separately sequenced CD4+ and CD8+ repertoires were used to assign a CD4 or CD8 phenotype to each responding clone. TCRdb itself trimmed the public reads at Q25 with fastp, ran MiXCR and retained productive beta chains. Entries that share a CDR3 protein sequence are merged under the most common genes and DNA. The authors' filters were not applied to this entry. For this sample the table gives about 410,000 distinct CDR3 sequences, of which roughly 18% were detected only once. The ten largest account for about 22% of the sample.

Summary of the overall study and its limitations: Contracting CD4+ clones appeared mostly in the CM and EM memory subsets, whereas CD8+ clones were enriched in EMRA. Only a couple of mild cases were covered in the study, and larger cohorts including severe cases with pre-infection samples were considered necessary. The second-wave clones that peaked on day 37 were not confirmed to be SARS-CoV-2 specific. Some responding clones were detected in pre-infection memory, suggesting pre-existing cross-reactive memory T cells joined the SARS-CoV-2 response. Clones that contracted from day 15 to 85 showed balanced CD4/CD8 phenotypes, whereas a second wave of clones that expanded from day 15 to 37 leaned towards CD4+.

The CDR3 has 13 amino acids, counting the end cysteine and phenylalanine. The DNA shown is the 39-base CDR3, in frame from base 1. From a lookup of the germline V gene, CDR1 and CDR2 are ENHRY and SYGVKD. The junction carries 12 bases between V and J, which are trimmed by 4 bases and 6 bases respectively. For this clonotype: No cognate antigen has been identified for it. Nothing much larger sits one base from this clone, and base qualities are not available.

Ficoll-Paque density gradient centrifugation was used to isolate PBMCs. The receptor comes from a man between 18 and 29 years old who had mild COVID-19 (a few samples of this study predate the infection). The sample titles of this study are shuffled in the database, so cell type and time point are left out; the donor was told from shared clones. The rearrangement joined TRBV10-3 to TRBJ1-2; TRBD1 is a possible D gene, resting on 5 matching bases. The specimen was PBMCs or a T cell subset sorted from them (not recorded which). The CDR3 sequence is CAISGGVIDGYTF. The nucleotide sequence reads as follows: TGTGCCATCAGTGGGGGGGTTATAGATGGCTACACCTTC.